These 28 T cell receptor beta chains originate from one sample sequenced in a study of cytomegalovirus exposure and HLA in healthy donors. Generated by immunoSEQ multiplex PCR, the TCRdb table keeps only in-frame clones and is missing some. The repertoire includes more than 90,000 clones, around 88% of them detected once, and about 1.7% sits in the top ten. The sample comprised PBMCs. All receptors derive from a man younger than 30 in good health and CMV-seronegative.

This chain joins TRBV29-1 and TRBJ2-7, with D unresolved. V was pared by 1 base and J by 4 bases, with 5 bases between. Germline V gene sequence: CDR1 SQVTM, CDR2 ANQGSEA. The CDR3 is made up of 11 amino acids. This chain's CDR3 is CSVEVAYEQYF. CDR3 coding DNA: TGCAGCGTTGAAGTTGCGTACGAGCAGTACTTC.

J is TRBJ2-7 and V is TRBV7-2, with 14 positions matching TRBD2. Trimming cost V 4 bases and J 4 bases; bases outside gene matches: 6. Germline CDR1 is SGHTA and CDR2 is FQGNSA. This CDR3 contains 16 residues. The CDR3 region is CASSYGLAGGGYEQYF. The CDR3 coding sequence is TGTGCCAGCAGCTACGGACTAGCGGGGGGAGGTTACGAGCAGTACTTC.

The chain employs TRBV7-8 and TRBJ2-3, with 8 bases identical to TRBD2. The trim removed 5 bases at V and 5 bases at J, leaving 9 bases unmatched. In germline, CDR1 is SGHVS, CDR2 FQNEAQ. The CDR3 covers 15 residues. The CDR3 nucleotides are TGTGCCAGCAGCCTGAGCGGGAGAGGTGGAGATACGCAGTATTTT. Protein: CASSLSGRGGDTQYF.

The chain carries TRBV27 and TRBJ2-7; weak D call: TRBD2 (6 bases). This CDR3 has 14 residues. CDR1 is MNHEY, CDR2 SMNVEV, per germline (reference sequence). Trimming left V 5 bases short and J 0 bases short, with 11 bases between. CDR3 sequence reads: CASSGIADSYEQYF. In DNA, the CDR3 is TGTGCCAGCAGTGGGATAGCGGACTCCTACGAGCAGTACTTC.

This chain links TRBV9 with TRBJ2-1; TRBD2 matches 11 bases. This CDR3 comprises 16 residues. Germline assignment: CDR1 SGDLS and CDR2 YYNGEE. V lost 4 bases, J lost 2 bases, and 5 bases stayed unmatched. CDR3 nucleotide sequence: TGTGCCAGCAGCCTAGGGGGACTAGCGGCCTACAATGAGCAGTTCTTC. Translation gives CASSLGGLAAYNEQFF.

J is TRBJ1-1 and V is TRBV5-1; 10 bases agree with TRBD1. J was trimmed by 6 bases and V by 2 bases; bases with no gene match: 13. This CDR3 spans 17 amino acids. CDR1 and CDR2 (germline): SGHRS, YFSETQ. The CDR3 DNA follows: TGCGCCAGCAGCTTATTTACGACAGGGGGCGCAAATTCTGAAGCTTTCTTT. Residues: CASSLFTTGGANSEAFF.

The rearrangement uses TRBV5-8 and TRBJ1-5, with TRBD1 matching over 7 bases. Per germline, CDR1 SGHTS and CDR2 YDEGEE. Germline trimming cut 4 bases from V and 2 bases from J; bases unmatched to any gene: 9. CDR3 length: 16 residues. DNA for the CDR3: TGTGCCAGCAGCATAAACAGGGGTCCAGGCAATCAGCCCCAGCATTTT. Translating it yields CASSINRGPGNQPQHF.

Notes on this clone: One end of the junction fails to match germline, which may point to a read error. The rearrangement links TRBV30 to TRBJ1-4; D possibly corresponds to TRBD1 (6 bases). The germline gives CDR1 GTSNPN, CDR2 SVGIG (reference sequence). This CDR3 has 14 residues. In DNA form, the CDR3 reads TGTGCCTGGAGCTCCGGGACAACAAATGAAAAACTGTTTTTT. Translated, it gives CAWSSGTTNEKLFF.

J is TRBJ1-2 and V is TRBV6-1; D is uncertain. The V gene lost 2 bases and the J gene lost 2 bases, with 3 bases spanning the gap. This CDR3 is built from 12 residues. The germline CDR1 and CDR2 sequences are MNHNS and SASEGT. The CDR3 nucleotides are TGTGCCAGCAGTGAATCAAACTATGGCTACACCTTC. Protein sequence: CASSESNYGYTF.

This clone has a single count. The CDR3 coding sequence is TGTGCCACCGCTCCCCGGGACGAGCAGTACTTC. Translating it yields CATAPRDEQYF. The chain employs TRBV10-3 and TRBJ2-7; D not resolved. The V and J ends lost 10 bases and 5 bases respectively, with 12 bases between them. CDR1 and CDR2 from the germline V gene are ENHRY and SYGVKD. The length of the CDR3 is 11 residues.

This clone is medium-sized within its sample. The rearrangement uses TRBV27 and TRBJ1-5; D gene uncertain. The CDR3 has 13 amino acids. V lost 6 bases and J 0 bases, leaving 6 bases between the germline ends. Germline lookup yields CDR1 MNHEY and CDR2 SMNVEV (reference sequence). CDR3 sequence: CASSYYSNQPQHF. In DNA, the CDR3 is TGTGCCAGCAGCTACTATAGCAATCAGCCCCAGCATTTT.

This clone was recorded many times. This sample includes further DNA sequences coding for the same CDR3. The J gene is TRBJ1-6, the V gene TRBV30, with 7 bases lining up with TRBD1. The V and J ends lost 0 bases and 8 bases, in that order; junction bases with no gene match: 4. This CDR3 spans 14 amino acids. Germline V gene sequence: CDR1 GTSNPN, CDR2 SVGIG (reference sequence). This CDR3 reads CAWSVGTGDSPLHF. CDR3 nucleotide sequence: TGTGCCTGGAGTGTAGGTACAGGGGATTCACCCCTCCACTTT.

The V call is TRBV6-5, the J call TRBJ1-1; TRBD1 matches at 8 bases. The CDR3 runs to 13 residues. V lost 8 bases, J lost 10 bases, and 12 bases stayed unmatched. Germline loops: CDR1 MNHEY, CDR2 SVGAGI. The CDR3 protein is CASDPRTGFGAFF. CDR3 coding DNA: TGTGCCAGCGATCCCCGGACAGGGTTTGGAGCTTTCTTT.

V usage is TRBV19 and J usage is TRBJ1-4; 9 bases fit TRBD1. Germline loops: CDR1 LNHDA, CDR2 SQIVND (reference sequence). J lost 6 bases, V lost 10 bases, and 6 bases had no gene match. CDR3 length: 13 amino acids. Here the CDR3 reads CATSGQGHEKLFF. In nucleotides, the CDR3 is TGTGCCACTTCGGGACAGGGTCATGAAAAACTGTTTTTT.

J is TRBJ2-7 and V is TRBV5-6; tentative D call: TRBD1 (6 bases). This CDR3 comprises 13 residues. Germline V CDR1 and CDR2: SGHDT, YYEEEE. Trimming pared 1 base from V and 2 bases from J, leaving 7 bases between. The CDR3 DNA sequence: TGTGCCAGCAGCTTGTACAGGGCCTACGAGCAGTACTTC. Its translation is CASSLYRAYEQYF.

The chain combines TRBV6-1 with TRBJ1-5; a weak D match, TRBD1 (5 bases). The CDR3 loop spans 15 amino acids. The ends were cut back, 6 bases at V and 4 bases at J, with 16 bases in the middle. The germline gives CDR1 MNHNS, CDR2 SASEGT. CDR3 bases: TGTGCCAGCAGCGATGCGGGGGGTAGGAATCAGCCCCAGCATTTT. It translates to CASSDAGGRNQPQHF.

This clone showed up just once. The chain couples TRBV25-1 to TRBJ1-1; D unclear. The germline V and J ends were trimmed by 1 base and 6 bases, with 9 bases remaining between them. Germline CDR1 reads MGHDK; CDR2 reads SYGVNS. The CDR3 contains 13 residues. CDR3: CASSEFGVPEAFF. Here the CDR3 DNA reads TGTGCCAGCAGTGAATTCGGGGTGCCTGAAGCTTTCTTT.

The J gene is TRBJ2-7, the V gene TRBV29-1, with 10 bases aligning to TRBD1. The germline CDR1 and CDR2 sequences are SQVTM and ANQGSEA. This CDR3 is built from 14 residues. The V segment lost 1 base and the J segment 2 bases; nucleotides outside the gene matches: 2. The CDR3 sequence: CSVEVTGGAYEQYF. The CDR3 DNA is TGCAGCGTTGAAGTGACAGGGGGCGCCTACGAGCAGTACTTC.

The chain is built from TRBV7-9 and TRBJ1-1; 7 bases align to TRBD1. Germline lookup yields CDR1 SEHNR and CDR2 FQNEAQ (reference sequence). V gave up 0 bases and J gave up 3 bases; unmatched junction bases: 1. CDR3 length: 14 residues. The CDR3 region is CASSLAGGHTEAFF. The DNA of the CDR3 is TGTGCCAGCAGCTTAGCAGGGGGCCACACTGAAGCTTTCTTT.

In its sample, this clone was seen a few times. In DNA, the CDR3 is TGTGCCAGTCGATGGGGGCGGTACAATGAGCAGTTCTTC. Its protein is CASRWGRYNEQFF. The V gene is TRBV19, the J gene TRBJ2-1, with D perhaps matching TRBD1 (6 bases). V shed 8 bases and J shed 4 bases, with 12 bases lying between them. The germline gives CDR1 LNHDA, CDR2 SQIVND (reference sequence). The CDR3 is 13 residues long.

V usage is TRBV5-1 and J usage is TRBJ2-1, with 10 bases aligning to TRBD2. V gave up 3 bases and J gave up 10 bases; unmatched junction bases: 1. CDR3 length: 12 residues. Germline V gene lookup returns CDR1 SGHRS and CDR2 YFSETQ. CDR3 sequence (DNA): TGCGCCAGCAGCTCGGGACTAGCGGAGCAGTTCTTC. It yields the protein CASSSGLAEQFF.

The chain links TRBV9 to TRBJ2-3, with 12 bases that match TRBD2. Germline V lookup: CDR1 SGDLS, CDR2 YYNGEE. The trim removed 0 bases at V and 7 bases at J, leaving 6 bases unmatched. The CDR3 loop spans 16 amino acids. The CDR3 reads CASSVGETSGRYTQYF. The CDR3 DNA reads TGTGCCAGCAGCGTAGGTGAGACTAGCGGGAGATATACGCAGTATTTT.

The gene calls are TRBV2 and TRBJ2-7; D call uncertain. The V end was cut by 7 bases, the J end by 3 bases, with 7 bases between. This CDR3 is built from 11 residues. Germline CDR1 and CDR2: SNHLY and FYNNEI. DNA for the CDR3: TGTGCCAGCATCCTGAGCTACGAGCAGTACTTC. Encoded protein: CASILSYEQYF.

This clone came up a few times. The CDR3 region has the DNA TGTGCCAGCAGTCAACAGGGGGCGCGTGGCTACACCTTC. It yields the protein CASSQQGARGYTF. The J gene is TRBJ1-2, the V gene TRBV27, with TRBD1 identical over 9 bases. Germline-derived CDR1 and CDR2 are MNHEY and SMNVEV (reference sequence). The V segment lost 5 bases and the J segment 7 bases; nucleotides outside the gene matches: 5. This CDR3 comprises 13 residues.

V and J are TRBV27 and TRBJ2-3; no clear D gene. Trimming pared 3 bases from V and 4 bases from J, leaving 11 bases between. The germline CDR1 and CDR2 sequences are MNHEY and SMNVEV (reference sequence). The CDR3 covers 14 residues. The CDR3 coding sequence is TGTGCCAGCAGTTTGGAGACCAACTCAGATACGCAGTATTTT. Translating gives CASSLETNSDTQYF.

The chain joins TRBV7-9 to TRBJ1-5; 7 positions match TRBD1. After removal of 1 base from V and 12 bases from J, the junction contained 9 bases not matched to a gene. From germline, CDR1 is SEHNR and CDR2 FQNEAQ (reference sequence). The length of the CDR3 is 14 residues. This CDR3 reads CASSLGGDRSFQHF. CDR3 in DNA: TGTGCCAGCAGCTTAGGGGGGGACAGAAGTTTCCAGCATTTT.

The rearrangement joins TRBV4-3 to TRBJ2-7; a possible D gene is TRBD2 (7 bases). Trimming cost V 0 bases and J 4 bases, with 13 bases left between them. Germline lookup yields CDR1 LGHNA and CDR2 YSLEER. There are 15 residues in the CDR3. The DNA for the CDR3 is TGCGCCAGCAGCCAAGATGGAGGGGGGGGATACGAGCAGTACTTC. It specifies CASSQDGGGGYEQYF.

V gene TRBV14 combines with J gene TRBJ2-3, with 9 bases fitting TRBD1. The germline CDR1 and CDR2 sequences are SGHDN and FVKESK. After removal of 3 bases from V and 8 bases from J, the junction contained 9 bases not matched to a gene. The CDR3 spans 15 residues. CDR3 region: CASSQEGQGSVTQYF. For the CDR3, the DNA is TGTGCCAGCAGCCAGGAGGGACAGGGTTCAGTTACGCAGTATTTT. The full variable domain, rest sourced from reference TRBV14 and TRBJ2-3, is EAGVTQFPSHSVIEKGQTVTLRCDPISGHDNLYWYRRVMGKEIKFLLHFVKESKQDESGMPNNRFLAERTGGTYSTLKVQPAELEDSGVYFCASSQEGQGSVTQYFGPGTRLTVL.